One T cell receptor beta chain is described in this entry. Antigen: not known. The table came from immunoSEQ multiplex PCR; TCRdb's copy has only in-frame clones and leaves some out. This table has tens of thousands of clones, about 74% appearing once. Chemo-refractory metastatic non-small-cell lung cancer patients underwent focal radiation alongside CTLA-4 blockade with ipilimumab. The data derive from a study of radiotherapy plus CTLA-4 blockade in lung cancer. Study background: Objective responses occurred in approximately 18% of patients; roughly 30% had disease control. Study-wide points: Subsequent to radiotherapy plus ipilimumab, tumor-derived TCR clones underwent expansion in blood. Among reported predictors of response, early blood T cell clone dynamics with interferon-beta performed best.

CDR3 size: 15 residues. Germline assignment: CDR1 MNHNS and CDR2 SASEGT. V shed 4 bases and J shed 1 base, with 11 bases lying between them. This specimen consisted of peripheral blood, obtained from a patient treated with radiotherapy plus ipilimumab. The clonotype originates from a human donor with non-small cell lung cancer whose response to radiotherapy plus ipilimumab could not be evaluated. The rearrangement joins TRBV6-1 to TRBJ2-4; maybe TRBD2 (6 bases). The CDR3 bases are TGTGCCAGCAGTGCCGTGGAGGGTGCCAAAAACATTCAGTACTTC. It encodes CASSAVEGAKNIQYF.